This T cell receptor beta chain was recovered during a study of blood T cell repertoires in COVID-19. Overall study: The origin of the acute and convalescent COVID-19 samples was the United States, Italy and Spain. T cells, B-cell-depleted T cells, or PBMCs supplied cDNA or gDNA.

Repertoires were generated with immunoSEQ multiplex PCR, while TCRdb's copy carries only in-frame clones and drops some. Of roughly 230,000 clones detected, nearly 90% appear once; the ten largest clones hold around 2.3%. The sample consisted of peripheral blood. This sequence was found in a woman aged 60-75 years with COVID-19, enrolled during active disease.

This CDR3 reads CAWSPQGTGANVLTF. The DNA of the CDR3 is TGTGCCTGGAGTCCACAGGGAACTGGGGCCAACGTCCTGACTTTC. The gene calls are TRBV30 and TRBJ2-6; the D gene is possibly TRBD1 (6 bases). The germline V gene has CDR1 GTSNPN and CDR2 SVGIG (reference sequence). The CDR3 totals 15 residues. Trimming took off 2 bases at V and 2 bases at J, with 10 bases between the two ends. Filled out from reference TRBV30 and TRBJ2-6, the complete variable domain reads SQTIHQWPATLVQPVGSPLSLECTVEGTSNPNLYWYRQAAGRGLQLLFYSVGIGQISSEVPQNLSASRPQDRQFILSSKKLLLSDSGFYLCAWSPQGTGANVLTFGAGSRLTVL.